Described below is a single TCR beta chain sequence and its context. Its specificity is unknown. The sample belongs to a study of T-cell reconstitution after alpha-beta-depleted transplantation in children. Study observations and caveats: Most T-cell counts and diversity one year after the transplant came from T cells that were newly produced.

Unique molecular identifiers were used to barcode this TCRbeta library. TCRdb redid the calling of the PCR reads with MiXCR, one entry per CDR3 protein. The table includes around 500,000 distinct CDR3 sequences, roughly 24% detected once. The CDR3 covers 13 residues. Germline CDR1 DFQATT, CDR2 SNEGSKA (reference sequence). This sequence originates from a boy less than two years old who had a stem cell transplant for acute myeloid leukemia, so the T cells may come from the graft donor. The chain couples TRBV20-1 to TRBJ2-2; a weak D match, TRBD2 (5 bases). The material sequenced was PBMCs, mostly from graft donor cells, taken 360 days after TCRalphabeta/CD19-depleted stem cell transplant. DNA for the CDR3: TGCAGCGCTCCAGCGAGGAGGACCGGGGAGCTGTTTTTT. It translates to CSAPARRTGELFF.